The clone carrying this T cell receptor (beta chain) was seen a single time. The antigen is unknown. Trimming left V 10 bases short and J 3 bases short, with 19 bases between. Germline V gene lookup returns CDR1 MNHNS and CDR2 SASEGT. The CDR3 runs 14 residues. Repertoires were generated with immunoSEQ multiplex PCR, while TCRdb's copy carries only in-frame clones and drops some. The sample carries around 2,000,000 clones, approximately 94% recorded once. This sample was taken from a study of shared clonotypes between healthy human individuals. Study-level findings and limits: Sampling was confined to blood; repertoires within tissues likely differ. Genetic and exposure-history diversity was limited by the few donors.

Naive CD8 cells lacked CD45RO and underwent positive selection for CCR7, leaving out terminally differentiated effector memory CD45RA+ cells. Among the donors, all were Caucasian adults who lived in Nashville, Tennessee. This receptor was taken from a man aged 18 to 30 in good health. The sequenced sample was naive CD8+ T cells sorted from blood. This chain connects TRBV6-1 to TRBJ2-7; weak D call: TRBD1 (6 bases). CDR3 protein: CATDRPLRDYEQYF. CDR3 DNA: TGTGCCACCGACAGGCCCCTAAGGGACTACGAGCAGTACTTC.